These T cell receptor beta chains were read from a single sample in a study of blood T cells in healthy people across ages. TCRdb processed the 5' RACE reads anew with MiXCR; each CDR3 protein has one entry. Here the sample spans over 1.5 million distinct CDR3 sequences, 49% being singletons. The sequenced sample was blood. These receptors all come from a woman between 40 and 50 years old in good health. CDR3s include the opening cysteine and the closing phenylalanine or tryptophan. The D gene is left open where the match is weak. A row's size may be missing; if present it is once, few, many or a size class.

clone size	V gene	D gene	J gene	CDR3 protein	CDR3 DNA
-	TRBV6-6	-	TRBJ2-3	CASSYNGGYTDTQYF	TGTGCCAGCAGTTACAATGGGGGTTACACAGATACGCAGTATTTT
-	TRBV9	-	TRBJ1-1	CASSVVVGTMAGAFF	TGTGCCAGCAGCGTAGTGGTCGGAACGATGGCGGGAGCTTTCTTT
-	TRBV20-1	TRBD2	TRBJ2-5	CSARDHQRGGQETQYF	TGCAGTGCTAGAGATCACCAGCGGGGGGGGCAAGAGACCCAGTACTTC
-	TRBV5-6	-	TRBJ2-7	CASSLDIQNYEQYF	TGTGCCAGCAGCTTGGATATACAGAACTACGAGCAGTACTTC
many	TRBV4-3	TRBD2	TRBJ2-5	CASSQVLAGDRETQYF	TGCGCCAGCAGCCAAGTCCTAGCGGGGGATCGGGAGACCCAGTACTTC
-	TRBV5-6	TRBD2	TRBJ2-4	CASSLRPSGANTQYF	TGTGCCAGCAGCTTGAGGCCTAGCGGGGCTAACACTCAGTACTTC
-	TRBV20-1	TRBD1	TRBJ2-5	CSATGGGETQYF	TGCAGTGCTACAGGGGGCGGGGAGACCCAGTACTTC
-	TRBV6-2/TRBV6-3	-	TRBJ2-3	CASSFKTIRTDTQYF	TGTGCCAGCAGTTTCAAAACAATACGCACAGATACGCAGTATTTT
-	TRBV20-1	-	TRBJ2-6	CSAIFTGGANVLTF	TGCAGTGCTATCTTTACGGGCGGGGCCAACGTCCTGACTTTC
once	TRBV7-7	-	TRBJ2-6	CASSRGGWDADSGANVLTF	TGTGCTAGCAGCCGGGGCGGTTGGGACGCCGACTCTGGGGCCAACGTCCTGACTTTC
-	TRBV4-3	-	TRBJ1-3	CASSQGRISGNTIYF	TGCGCCAGCAGCCAGGGGAGAATCTCTGGAAACACCATATATTTT
-	TRBV5-1	TRBD1	TRBJ2-5	CASSLRIDRGETQYF	TGCGCCAGCAGCCTCCGCATCGACAGGGGAGAGACCCAGTACTTC
-	TRBV13	TRBD2	TRBJ2-5	CASSLPSGGGGETQYF	TGTGCCAGCAGCTTACCTAGCGGGGGCGGCGGAGAGACCCAGTACTTC
-	TRBV6-5	-	TRBJ2-3	CASSLMGGSTDAQYF	TGTGCCAGCAGTTTGATGGGGGGTAGCACAGATGCGCAGTATTTT
-	TRBV24-1	TRBD1	TRBJ2-3	CATSDPSRDRVDTQYF	TGTGCCACCAGTGATCCGTCCCGGGACAGGGTAGATACGCAGTATTTT
-	TRBV20-1	-	TRBJ1-5	CSAASTDYSNQPQHF	TGCAGTGCCGCCTCGACTGATTATAGCAATCAGCCCCAGCATTTT
-	TRBV7-8	TRBD1	TRBJ1-2	CASSSRGLSYGYTF	TGTGCCAGCAGCTCCAGGGGGCTTAGCTATGGCTACACCTTC
-	TRBV3-1	-	TRBJ2-2	CASSQVVGGELFF	TGTGCCAGCAGCCAAGTTGTCGGCGGGGAGCTGTTTTTT
few	TRBV7-9	TRBD1	TRBJ2-7	CASSVGQYYEQYF	TGTGCCAGCAGCGTGGGACAGTACTACGAGCAGTACTTC
few	TRBV6-2/TRBV6-3	-	TRBJ2-7	CASTQGREQYF	TGTGCCAGCACCCAGGGACGGGAGCAGTACTTC
-	TRBV7-2	-	TRBJ2-7	CASSLTGGLSYEQYF	TGTGCCAGCAGCCTCACGGGGGGCCTCTCCTACGAGCAGTACTTC
few	TRBV6-5	TRBD2	TRBJ2-1	CASSGTSGGAGEQFF	TGTGCCAGCAGTGGTACTAGCGGGGGGGCGGGCGAGCAGTTCTTC
-	TRBV3-1	-	TRBJ2-7	CASSPRPTSVDEQYF	TGTGCCAGCAGCCCCCGCCCGACTAGTGTCGATGAGCAGTACTTC
-	TRBV27	-	TRBJ2-4	CASSRGGTRAKNIQYF	TGTGCCAGCTCGCGAGGGGGAACCCGAGCCAAAAACATTCAGTACTTC
-	TRBV20-1	-	TRBJ1-5	CSARDLGFAGLSGNQPRHF	TGCAGTGCTAGAGATCTAGGATTCGCAGGGCTGTCGGGCAATCAGCCCCGGCATTTT
few	TRBV15	TRBD1	TRBJ2-7	CATSRGRDSAEQYF	TGTGCCACCAGCAGAGGCCGGGACAGTGCCGAGCAGTACTTC
-	TRBV24-1	TRBD1	TRBJ2-5	CATSDSPGQGAKTRYF	TGTGCCACCAGTGATTCGCCTGGACAGGGGGCGAAGACCCGGTACTTC
few	TRBV11-1	-	TRBJ2-1	CASSLGISSYNEQFF	TGTGCCAGCAGCTTAGGAATTAGCTCCTACAATGAGCAGTTCTTC
-	TRBV7-9	TRBD2	TRBJ2-7	CASSAPRGEPYEQYF	TGTGCCAGCAGCGCCCCCCGGGGGGAGCCCTACGAGCAGTACTTC
few	TRBV12-3/TRBV12-4	-	TRBJ2-1	CASSLADNNEQFF	TGTGCCAGCAGTTTGGCGGATAACAATGAGCAGTTCTTC
-	TRBV7-2	-	TRBJ1-5	CASSFGTPDQPQHF	TGTGCCAGCAGCTTCGGGACACCCGATCAGCCCCAGCATTTT
-	TRBV6-5	-	TRBJ1-2	CASSWSPGTFGYGYTF	TGTGCCAGCAGTTGGAGCCCAGGGACGTTCGGCTATGGCTACACCTTC
-	TRBV27	-	TRBJ2-1	CASSLTRQSNEQFF	TGTGCCAGCAGTTTAACGAGACAGTCCAATGAGCAGTTCTTC
few	TRBV10-1	-	TRBJ2-3	CASSESGQTDTQYF	TGCGCCAGCAGTGAGTCGGGTCAGACAGATACGCAGTATTTT
once	TRBV7-8	-	TRBJ2-3	CASSLGVSGTDTQYF	TGTGCCAGCAGCTTAGGAGTTTCGGGTACAGATACGCAGTATTTT
many	TRBV6-5	TRBD1	TRBJ2-7	CASSSPGQGFYEQYF	TGTGCCAGCAGTTCCCCGGGACAGGGGTTTTACGAGCAGTACTTC
few	TRBV9	-	TRBJ2-5	CASSVATGALGETQYF	TGTGCCAGCAGCGTAGCTACAGGCGCGCTAGGGGAGACCCAGTACTTC
few	TRBV5-1	-	TRBJ2-5	CASSQGHNQETQYF	TGCGCCAGCAGTCAGGGACACAACCAAGAGACCCAGTACTTC
-	TRBV13	TRBD1	TRBJ2-7	CASSYMTGDYEQYF	TGTGCCAGCAGCTACATGACAGGGGACTACGAGCAGTACTTC
-	TRBV6-1	TRBD1	TRBJ1-6	CASSEILGQYNSPLHF	TGTGCCAGCAGTGAAATTCTGGGACAGTATAATTCACCCCTCCACTTT
-	TRBV6-1	TRBD2	TRBJ2-3	CASSHAGTRDTQYF	TGTGCCAGCAGTCACGCCGGGACTAGAGATACGCAGTATTTT
-	TRBV12-3/TRBV12-4	-	TRBJ2-7	CASSLRGRRHGSEQYF	TGTGCCAGCAGCCTAAGGGGTCGCAGGCATGGCAGCGAGCAGTACTTC
-	TRBV5-1	-	TRBJ1-1	CASSLQRTIGLNTEAFF	TGCGCCAGCAGCCTTCAAAGGACAATCGGCTTGAACACTGAAGCTTTCTTT
-	TRBV7-2	TRBD1	TRBJ1-5	CASSLRQGGSPNQPQHF	TGTGCCAGCAGCCTAAGACAGGGAGGGTCTCCAAATCAGCCCCAGCATTTT
-	TRBV7-2	-	TRBJ2-7	CASSLGGRGPYF	TGTGCCAGCAGCTTAGGGGGCAGGGGCCCGTACTTC
-	TRBV6-1	-	TRBJ2-3	CASSEQGSGTDTQYF	TGTGCCAGCAGTGAACAAGGGTCGGGCACAGATACGCAGTATTTT
-	TRBV7-2	-	TRBJ2-3	CASSFLGVITDTQYF	TGTGCCAGCAGCTTTCTCGGCGTAATAACAGATACGCAGTATTTT
-	TRBV4-2	TRBD2	TRBJ2-1	CASSLGTSGLRYNEQFF	TGTGCCAGCAGCCTGGGGACTAGCGGCTTACGTTACAATGAGCAGTTCTTC
-	TRBV15	TRBD1	TRBJ2-3	CATSRELGTVTDTQYF	TGTGCCACCAGCAGAGAGCTCGGGACAGTCACAGATACGCAGTATTTT
-	TRBV3-1	-	TRBJ2-1	CASSLGQFYNEQFF	TGTGCCAGCAGCCTTGGACAGTTTTACAATGAGCAGTTCTTC
once	TRBV27	-	TRBJ1-4	CASSLIGGQPLGEKLFF	TGTGCCAGCAGTTTGATCGGGGGTCAGCCCCTCGGTGAAAAACTGTTTTTT